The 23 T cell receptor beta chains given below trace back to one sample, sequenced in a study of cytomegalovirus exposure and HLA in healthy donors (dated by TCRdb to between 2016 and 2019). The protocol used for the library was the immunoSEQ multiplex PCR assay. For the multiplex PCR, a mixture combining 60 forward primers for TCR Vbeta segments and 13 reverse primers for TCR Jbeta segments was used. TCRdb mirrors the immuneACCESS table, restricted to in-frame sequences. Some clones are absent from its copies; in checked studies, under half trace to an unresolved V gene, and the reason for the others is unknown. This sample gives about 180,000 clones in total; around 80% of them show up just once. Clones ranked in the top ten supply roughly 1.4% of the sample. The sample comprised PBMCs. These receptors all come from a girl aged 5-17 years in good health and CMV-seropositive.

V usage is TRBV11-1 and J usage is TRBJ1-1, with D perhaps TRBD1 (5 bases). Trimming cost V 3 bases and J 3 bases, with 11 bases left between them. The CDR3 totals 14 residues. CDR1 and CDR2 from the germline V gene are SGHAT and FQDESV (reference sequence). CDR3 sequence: CASSFSGGDTEAFF. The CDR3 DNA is TGTGCCAGCAGCTTTTCGGGAGGGGACACTGAAGCTTTCTTT.

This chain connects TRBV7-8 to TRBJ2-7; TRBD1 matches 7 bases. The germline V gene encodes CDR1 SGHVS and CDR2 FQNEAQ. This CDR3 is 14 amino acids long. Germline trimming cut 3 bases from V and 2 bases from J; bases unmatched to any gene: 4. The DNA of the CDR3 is TGTGCCAGCAGCTTCCGGGACAGAACCTACGAGCAGTACTTC. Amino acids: CASSFRDRTYEQYF. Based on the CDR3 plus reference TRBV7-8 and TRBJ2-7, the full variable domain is GAGVSQSPRYKVAKRGQDVALRCDPISGHVSLFWYQQALGQGPEFLTYFQNEAQLDKSGLPSDRFFAERPEGSVSTLKIQRTQQEDSAVYLCASSFRDRTYEQYFGPGTRLTVT.

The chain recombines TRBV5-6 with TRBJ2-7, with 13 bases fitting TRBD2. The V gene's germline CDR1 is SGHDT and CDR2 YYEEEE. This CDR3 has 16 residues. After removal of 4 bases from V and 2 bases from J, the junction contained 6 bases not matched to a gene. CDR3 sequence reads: CASSAGLAGAAYEQYF. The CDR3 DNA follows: TGTGCCAGCAGCGCCGGACTAGCGGGAGCGGCCTACGAGCAGTACTTC.

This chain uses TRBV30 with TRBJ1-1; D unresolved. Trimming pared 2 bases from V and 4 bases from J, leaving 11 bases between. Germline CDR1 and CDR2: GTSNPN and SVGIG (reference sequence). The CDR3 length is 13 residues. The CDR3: CAWSPQLGTEAFF. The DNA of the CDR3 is TGTGCCTGGAGTCCCCAACTAGGCACTGAAGCTTTCTTT.

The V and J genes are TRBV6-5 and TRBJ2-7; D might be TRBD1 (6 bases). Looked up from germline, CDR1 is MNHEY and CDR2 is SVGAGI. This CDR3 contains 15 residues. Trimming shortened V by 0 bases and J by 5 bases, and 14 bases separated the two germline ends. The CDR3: CASSYSNAGDHEQYF. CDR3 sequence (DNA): TGTGCCAGCAGTTACTCGAATGCAGGGGACCACGAGCAGTACTTC.

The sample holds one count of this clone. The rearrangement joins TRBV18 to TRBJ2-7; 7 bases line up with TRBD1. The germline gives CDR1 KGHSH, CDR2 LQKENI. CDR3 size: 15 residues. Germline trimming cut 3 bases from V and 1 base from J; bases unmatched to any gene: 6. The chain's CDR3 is CASSPPSTGSYEQYF. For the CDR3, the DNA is TGTGCCAGCTCACCGCCCTCGACAGGGTCCTACGAGCAGTACTTC.

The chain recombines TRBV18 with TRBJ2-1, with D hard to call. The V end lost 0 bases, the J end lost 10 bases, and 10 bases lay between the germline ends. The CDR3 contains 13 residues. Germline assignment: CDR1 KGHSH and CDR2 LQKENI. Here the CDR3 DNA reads TGTGCCAGCTCACCACCCTCCAGTCACGAGCAGTTCTTC. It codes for CASSPPSSHEQFF.

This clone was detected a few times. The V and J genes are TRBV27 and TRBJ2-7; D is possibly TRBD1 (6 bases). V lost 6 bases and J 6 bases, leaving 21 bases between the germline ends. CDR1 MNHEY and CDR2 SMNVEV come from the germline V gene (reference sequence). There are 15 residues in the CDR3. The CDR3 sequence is CASSSIPGTLSEQYF. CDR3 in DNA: TGTGCCAGCAGCTCTATACCCGGGACACTCTCCGAGCAGTACTTC.

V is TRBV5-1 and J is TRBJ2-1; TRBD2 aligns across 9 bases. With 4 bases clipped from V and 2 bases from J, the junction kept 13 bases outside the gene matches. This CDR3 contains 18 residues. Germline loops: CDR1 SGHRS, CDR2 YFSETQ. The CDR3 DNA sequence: TGCGCCAGCAGCGAGACTCGGGGTAGCGGGAGAGCCTACAATGAGCAGTTCTTC. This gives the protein CASSETRGSGRAYNEQFF.

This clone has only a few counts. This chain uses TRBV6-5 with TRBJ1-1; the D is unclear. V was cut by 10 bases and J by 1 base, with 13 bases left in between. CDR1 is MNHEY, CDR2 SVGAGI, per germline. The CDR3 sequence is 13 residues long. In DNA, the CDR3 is TGTGCCACAACTAGCGGCTGGAACACTGAAGCTTTCTTT. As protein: CATTSGWNTEAFF.

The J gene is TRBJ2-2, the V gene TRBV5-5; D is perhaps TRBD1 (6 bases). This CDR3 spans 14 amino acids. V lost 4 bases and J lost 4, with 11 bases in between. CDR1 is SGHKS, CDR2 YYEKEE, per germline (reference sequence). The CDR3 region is CASSLGASTGELFF. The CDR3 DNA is TGTGCCAGCAGCCTGGGGGCAAGCACCGGGGAGCTGTTTTTT.

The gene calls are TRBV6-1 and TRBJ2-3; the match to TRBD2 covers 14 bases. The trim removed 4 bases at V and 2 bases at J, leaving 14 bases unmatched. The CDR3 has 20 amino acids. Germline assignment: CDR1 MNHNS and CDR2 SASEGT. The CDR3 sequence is CASSGGTSGRGGLVTDTQYF. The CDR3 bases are TGTGCCAGCAGTGGCGGGACTAGCGGGAGAGGGGGTCTCGTCACAGATACGCAGTATTTT.

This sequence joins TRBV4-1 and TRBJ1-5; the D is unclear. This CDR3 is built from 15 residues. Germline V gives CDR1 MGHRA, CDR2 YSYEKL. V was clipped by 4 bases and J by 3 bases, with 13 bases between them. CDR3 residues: CASSLTGSANQPQHF. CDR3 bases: TGCGCCAGCAGCCTGACGGGGTCCGCCAATCAGCCCCAGCATTTT.

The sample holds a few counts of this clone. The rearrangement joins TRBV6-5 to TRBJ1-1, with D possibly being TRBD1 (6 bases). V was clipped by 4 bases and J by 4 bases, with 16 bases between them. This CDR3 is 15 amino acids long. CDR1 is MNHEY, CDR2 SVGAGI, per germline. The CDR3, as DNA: TGTGCCAGCAGTTTTCTTTCTACAGGGTCCACTGAAGCTTTCTTT. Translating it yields CASSFLSTGSTEAFF.

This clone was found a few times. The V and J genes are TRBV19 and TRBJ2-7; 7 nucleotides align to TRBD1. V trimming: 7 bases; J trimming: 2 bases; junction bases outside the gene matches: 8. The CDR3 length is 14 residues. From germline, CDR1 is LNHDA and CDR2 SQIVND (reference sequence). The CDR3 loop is CASKNRDSAYEQYF. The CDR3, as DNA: TGTGCCAGTAAGAATAGGGACAGCGCCTACGAGCAGTACTTC.

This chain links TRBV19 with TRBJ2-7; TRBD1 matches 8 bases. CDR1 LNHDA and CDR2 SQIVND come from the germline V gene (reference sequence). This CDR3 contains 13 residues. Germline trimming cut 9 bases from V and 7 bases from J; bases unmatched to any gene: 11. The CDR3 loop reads CASKGQGAGEQYF. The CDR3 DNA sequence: TGTGCCAGCAAGGGGCAGGGGGCCGGTGAGCAGTACTTC.

The CDR3 sequence is CASSPSGRLGADTQYF. For the CDR3, the DNA is TGCGCCAGCAGCCCTAGCGGGAGGCTTGGGGCAGATACGCAGTATTTT. The gene calls are TRBV10-1 and TRBJ2-3, with TRBD2 matching over 11 bases. Germline loops: CDR1 WNHNN, CDR2 SYGVQD (reference sequence). With 6 bases clipped from V and 4 bases from J, the junction kept 9 bases outside the gene matches. This CDR3 has 16 amino acids.

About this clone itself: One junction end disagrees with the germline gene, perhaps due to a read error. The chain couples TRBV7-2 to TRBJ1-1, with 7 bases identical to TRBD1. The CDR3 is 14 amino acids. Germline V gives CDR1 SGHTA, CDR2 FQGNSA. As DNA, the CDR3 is TGTGCCAGCAGTTTAGACAGGGCGTACACTGAAGCTTTCTTT. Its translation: CASSLDRAYTEAFF.

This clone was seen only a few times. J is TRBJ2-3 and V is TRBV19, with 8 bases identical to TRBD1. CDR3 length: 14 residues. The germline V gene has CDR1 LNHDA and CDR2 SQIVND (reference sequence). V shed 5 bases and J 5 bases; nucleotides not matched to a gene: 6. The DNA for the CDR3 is TGTGCCAGTAGTCCCGGACAGGGTGGAGATACGCAGTATTTT. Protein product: CASSPGQGGDTQYF.

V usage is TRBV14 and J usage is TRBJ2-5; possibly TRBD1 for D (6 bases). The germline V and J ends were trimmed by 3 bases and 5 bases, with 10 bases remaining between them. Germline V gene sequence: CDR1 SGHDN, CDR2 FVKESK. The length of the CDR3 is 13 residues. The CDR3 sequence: CASSQNQGETQYF. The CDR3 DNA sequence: TGTGCCAGCAGCCAGAACCAGGGGGAGACCCAGTACTTC.

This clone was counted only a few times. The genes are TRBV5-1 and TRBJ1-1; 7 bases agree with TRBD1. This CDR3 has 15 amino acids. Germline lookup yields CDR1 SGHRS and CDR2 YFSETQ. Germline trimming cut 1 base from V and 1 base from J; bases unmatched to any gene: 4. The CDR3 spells CASSLRGRQNTEAFF. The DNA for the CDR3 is TGCGCCAGCAGCTTGAGGGGGCGGCAGAACACTGAAGCTTTCTTT. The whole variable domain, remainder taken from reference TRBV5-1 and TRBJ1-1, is KAGVTQTPRYLIKTRGQQVTLSCSPISGHRSVSWYQQTPGQGLQFLFEYFSETQRNKGNFPGRFSGRQFSNSRSEMNVSTLELGDSALYLCASSLRGRQNTEAFFGQGTRLTVV.

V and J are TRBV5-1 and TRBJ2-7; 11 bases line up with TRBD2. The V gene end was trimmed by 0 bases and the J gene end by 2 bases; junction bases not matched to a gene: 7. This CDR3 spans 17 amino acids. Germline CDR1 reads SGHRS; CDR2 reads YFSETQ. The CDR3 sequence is CASSLVLAGGPTYEQYF. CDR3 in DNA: TGCGCCAGCAGCTTGGTGTTAGCGGGAGGGCCCACCTACGAGCAGTACTTC.

In nucleotides, the CDR3 is TGTGCCCCTAAGACAGCCAACTATGGCTACACCTTC. Its translation is CAPKTANYGYTF. J is TRBJ1-2 and V is TRBV5-4, with a weak D call TRBD1 (5 bases). This CDR3 spans 12 amino acids. Deletions cut 10 bases from V and 2 bases from J, with 12 bases between. Per germline, CDR1 SGHNT and CDR2 YYREEE (reference sequence).